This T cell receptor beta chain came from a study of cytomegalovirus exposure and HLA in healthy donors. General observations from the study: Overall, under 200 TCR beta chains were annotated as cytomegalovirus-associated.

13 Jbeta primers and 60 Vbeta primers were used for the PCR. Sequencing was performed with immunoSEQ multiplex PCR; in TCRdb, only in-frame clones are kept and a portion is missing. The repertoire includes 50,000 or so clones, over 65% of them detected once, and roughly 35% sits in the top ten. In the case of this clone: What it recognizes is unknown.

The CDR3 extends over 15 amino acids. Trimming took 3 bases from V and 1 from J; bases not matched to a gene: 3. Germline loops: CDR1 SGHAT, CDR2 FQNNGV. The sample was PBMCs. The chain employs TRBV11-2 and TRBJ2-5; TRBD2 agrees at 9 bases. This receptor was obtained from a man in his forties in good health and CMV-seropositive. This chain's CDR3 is CASSLERGAQETQYF. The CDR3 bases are TGTGCCAGCAGCTTGGAGCGGGGGGCCCAAGAGACCCAGTACTTC.